Below are 4 T cell receptor beta chains sequenced from a single sample in a study of CD8 T cells in Susac syndrome. An input of about 0.5 to 1 ug of RNA was subjected to reverse transcription using random hexamers. TCRdb reprocessed the immunoSEQ multiplex PCR reads with MiXCR, giving one entry per CDR3 protein. The profile covers 300,000 to 350,000 distinct CDR3 sequences, with 92% appearing a single time and more than 0.06% taken by the ten largest. The specimen sequenced was CD4+ T cells from PBMCs. These receptors came from a human donor with multiple sclerosis.

This chain uses TRBV2 with TRBJ2-5, with D maybe TRBD2 (6 bases). Germline V CDR1 and CDR2: SNHLY, FYNNEI. The CDR3 runs 17 residues. V shed 2 bases and J shed 1 base, with 17 bases lying between them. CDR3 protein: CASSERAPGLSQETQYF. The CDR3 coding sequence is TGTGCCAGCAGTGAAAGGGCACCGGGACTCTCCCAAGAGACCCAGTACTTC.

This clonotype occurred once. This chain uses TRBV5-5 with TRBJ2-1; TRBD2 matches at 9 bases. The CDR3 runs to 16 residues. The V and J ends lost 4 bases and 2 bases, in that order; junction bases with no gene match: 7. Germline CDR1 and CDR2: SGHKS and YYEKEE (reference sequence). CDR3 region: CASSGLAGETYNEQFF. CDR3 coding DNA: TGTGCCAGCAGCGGCTTAGCGGGAGAGACCTACAATGAGCAGTTCTTC.

The chain uses TRBV29-1 and TRBJ2-3; 11 bases fit TRBD2. Germline CDR1 and CDR2: SQVTM and ANQGSEA. The ends lost 0 bases at V and 6 bases at J; junction bases unmatched: 8. This CDR3 spans 16 amino acids. CDR3: CSVEDRLAGGGDTQYF. The CDR3 region has the DNA TGCAGCGTTGAAGATAGGCTAGCGGGAGGAGGCGATACGCAGTATTTT.

This chain joins TRBV5-1 and TRBJ2-7, with 10 bases matching TRBD1. There are 14 residues in the CDR3. From germline, CDR1 is SGHRS and CDR2 YFSETQ. V was pared by 9 bases and J by 5 bases, with 11 bases of the junction left unmatched. The CDR3 region is CATREGQGWNEQYF. CDR3 DNA: TGCGCCACCAGGGAGGGACAGGGGTGGAACGAGCAGTACTTC.